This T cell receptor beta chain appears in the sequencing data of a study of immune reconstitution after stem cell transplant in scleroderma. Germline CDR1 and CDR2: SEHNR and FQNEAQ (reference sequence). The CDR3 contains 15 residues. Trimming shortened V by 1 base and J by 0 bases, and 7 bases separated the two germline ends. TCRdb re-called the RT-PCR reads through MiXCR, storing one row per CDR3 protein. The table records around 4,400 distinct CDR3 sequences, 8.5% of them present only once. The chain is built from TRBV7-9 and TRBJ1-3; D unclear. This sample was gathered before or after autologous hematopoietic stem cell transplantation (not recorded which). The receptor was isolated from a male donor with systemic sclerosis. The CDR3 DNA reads TGTGCCAGCAGCTTAGGAATGAGCTCTGGAAACACCATATATTTT. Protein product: CASSLGMSSGNTIYF.